The T cell receptor (beta chain) under discussion was sequenced for a study of blood T cell repertoires in COVID-19. Turning to the study itself: PBMCs, B-cell-depleted T cells, or T cells were the source of the cDNA or gDNA that made up the material.

The V gene end was trimmed by 0 bases and the J gene end by 2 bases; junction bases not matched to a gene: 2. The CDR3 has 14 amino acids. Looked up from germline, CDR1 is SGDLS and CDR2 is YYNGEE. Sequenced by immunoSEQ multiplex PCR; TCRdb stores in-frame clones only, minus some. Among 300,000 to 350,000 clones listed, approximately 89% were seen once. Of note for this clone: Other nucleotide sequences from this sample produce the same CDR3.

Sequenced material: peripheral blood. This TCR was sampled from a woman aged 55 to 70 with COVID-19, enrolled during active disease. The chain uses TRBV9 and TRBJ2-7; 7 bases line up with TRBD1. CDR3 region: CASSVGQGAYEQYF. The CDR3 DNA sequence: TGTGCCAGCAGCGTAGGGCAGGGGGCCTACGAGCAGTACTTC.